This T cell receptor (beta chain) was identified in a study of beta chain features in type 1 diabetes. Germline CDR1 and CDR2: SEHNR and FQNEAQ (reference sequence). Unmatched junction bases numbered 7, after V lost 2 bases and J lost 3 bases. The CDR3 is 16 residues long. As every portion of the isolated RNA was reverse transcribed, the sequencing read expressed TCRB transcripts. TCRdb's table, derived via immunoSEQ multiplex PCR, lists solely in-frame clones and lacks some. This table has 970,000 or so clones, roughly 15% appearing once. Sample: naive CD4+ T cells from blood. The chain has TRBV7-9 and TRBJ2-1, with TRBD2 matching over 7 bases. This TCR was sampled from a woman aged 18-35 years in good health. The CDR3 nucleotides are TGTGCCAGCAGCTTATGGCGTCTAGCGGACTACAATGAGCAGTTCTTC. Amino acids: CASSLWRLADYNEQFF.